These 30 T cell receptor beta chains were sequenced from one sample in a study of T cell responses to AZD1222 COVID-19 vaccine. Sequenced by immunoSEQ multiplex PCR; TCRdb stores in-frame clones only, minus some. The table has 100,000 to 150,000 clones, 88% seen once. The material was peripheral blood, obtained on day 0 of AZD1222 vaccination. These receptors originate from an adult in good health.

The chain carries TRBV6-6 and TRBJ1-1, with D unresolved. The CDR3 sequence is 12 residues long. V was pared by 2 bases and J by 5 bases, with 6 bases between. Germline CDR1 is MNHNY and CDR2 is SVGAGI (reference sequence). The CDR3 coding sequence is TGTGCCAGCAGTTACGGAGGGACTGAAGCTTTCTTT. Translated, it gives CASSYGGTEAFF.

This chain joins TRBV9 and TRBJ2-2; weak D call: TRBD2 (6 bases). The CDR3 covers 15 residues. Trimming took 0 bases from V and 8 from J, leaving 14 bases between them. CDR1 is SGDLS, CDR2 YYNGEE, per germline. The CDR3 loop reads CASSVEITSSGELFF. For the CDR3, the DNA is TGTGCCAGCAGCGTAGAAATCACTAGCAGTGGGGAGCTGTTTTTT.

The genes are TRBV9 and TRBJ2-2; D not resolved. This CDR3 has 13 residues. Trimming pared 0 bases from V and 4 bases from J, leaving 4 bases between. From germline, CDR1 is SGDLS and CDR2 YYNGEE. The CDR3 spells CASSVDSTGELFF. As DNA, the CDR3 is TGTGCCAGCAGCGTAGATAGCACCGGGGAGCTGTTTTTT.

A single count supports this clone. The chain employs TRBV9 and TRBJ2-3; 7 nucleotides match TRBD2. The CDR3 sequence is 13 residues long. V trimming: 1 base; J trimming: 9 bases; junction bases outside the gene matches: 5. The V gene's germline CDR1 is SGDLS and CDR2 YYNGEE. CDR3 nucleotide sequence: TGTGCCAGCAGCGTACCGGGGGGAGAGACGCAGTATTTT. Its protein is CASSVPGGETQYF.

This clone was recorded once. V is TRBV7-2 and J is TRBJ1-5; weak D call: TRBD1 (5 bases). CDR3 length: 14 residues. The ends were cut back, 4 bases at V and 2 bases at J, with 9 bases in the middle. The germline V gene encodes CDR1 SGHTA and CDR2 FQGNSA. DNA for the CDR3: TGTGCCAGCAGCTCTCCAGGGCGCAATCAGCCCCAGCATTTT. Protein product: CASSSPGRNQPQHF.

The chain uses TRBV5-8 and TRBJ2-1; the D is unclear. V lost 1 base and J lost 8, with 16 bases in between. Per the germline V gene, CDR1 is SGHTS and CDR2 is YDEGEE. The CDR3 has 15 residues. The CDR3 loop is CASSLRTPEIHEQFF. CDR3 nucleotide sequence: TGTGCCAGCAGCTTGAGGACCCCGGAGATCCATGAGCAGTTCTTC.

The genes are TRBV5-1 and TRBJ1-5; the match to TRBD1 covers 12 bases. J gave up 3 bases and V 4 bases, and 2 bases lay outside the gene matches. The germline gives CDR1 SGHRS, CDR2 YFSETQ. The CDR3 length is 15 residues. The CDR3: CASSPGQGANQPQHF. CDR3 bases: TGCGCCAGCAGCCCGGGACAGGGGGCCAATCAGCCCCAGCATTTT.

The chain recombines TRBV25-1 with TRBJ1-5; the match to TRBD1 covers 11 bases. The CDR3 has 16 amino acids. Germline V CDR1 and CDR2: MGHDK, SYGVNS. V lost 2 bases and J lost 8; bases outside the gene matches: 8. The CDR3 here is CASSEAGQGAREPQHF. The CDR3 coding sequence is TGTGCCAGCAGTGAAGCAGGACAGGGGGCGAGGGAGCCCCAGCATTTT.

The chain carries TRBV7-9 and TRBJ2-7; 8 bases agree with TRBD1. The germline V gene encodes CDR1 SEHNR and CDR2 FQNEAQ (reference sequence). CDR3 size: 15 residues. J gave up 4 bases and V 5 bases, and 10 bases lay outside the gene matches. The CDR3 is CASSPRSGGLYEQYF. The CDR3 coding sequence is TGTGCCAGCAGCCCGCGGTCAGGGGGCCTTTACGAGCAGTACTTC.

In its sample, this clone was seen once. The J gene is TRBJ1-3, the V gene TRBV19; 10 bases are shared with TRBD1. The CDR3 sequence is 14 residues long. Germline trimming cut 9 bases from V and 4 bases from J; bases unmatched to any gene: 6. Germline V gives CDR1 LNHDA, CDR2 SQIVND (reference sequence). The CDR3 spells CASVDRGQGNTIYF. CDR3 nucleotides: TGTGCCAGCGTTGACAGGGGGCAAGGAAACACCATATATTTT.

CDR3 sequence reads: CASSRGGYGYTF. In DNA form, the CDR3 reads TGTGCCAGCAGCAGGGGAGGCTATGGCTACACCTTC. The rearrangement links TRBV27 to TRBJ1-2; D may be TRBD1 (6 bases). Trimming removed 6 bases from V and 4 bases from J, with 9 bases in between. The germline CDR1 and CDR2 sequences are MNHEY and SMNVEV (reference sequence). This CDR3 comprises 12 residues.

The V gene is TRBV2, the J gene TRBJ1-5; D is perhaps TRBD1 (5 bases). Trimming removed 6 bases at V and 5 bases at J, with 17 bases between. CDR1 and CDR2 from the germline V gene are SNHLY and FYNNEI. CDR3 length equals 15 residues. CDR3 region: CASRGGTEIYQPQHF. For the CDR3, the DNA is TGTGCCAGCAGGGGCGGGACCGAGATTTATCAGCCCCAGCATTTT.

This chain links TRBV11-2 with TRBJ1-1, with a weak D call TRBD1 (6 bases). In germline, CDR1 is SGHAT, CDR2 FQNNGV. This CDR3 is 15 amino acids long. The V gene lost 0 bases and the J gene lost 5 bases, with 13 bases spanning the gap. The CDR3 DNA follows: TGTGCCAGCAGCTTAGAGTCGGGGGCAGGGACTGAAGCTTTCTTT. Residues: CASSLESGAGTEAFF.

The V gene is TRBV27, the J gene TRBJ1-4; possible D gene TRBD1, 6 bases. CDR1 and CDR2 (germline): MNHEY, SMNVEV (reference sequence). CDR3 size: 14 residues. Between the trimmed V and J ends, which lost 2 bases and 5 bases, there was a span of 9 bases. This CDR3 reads CASSLQGQNEKLFF. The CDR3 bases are TGTGCCAGCAGTTTACAGGGGCAGAATGAAAAACTGTTTTTT.

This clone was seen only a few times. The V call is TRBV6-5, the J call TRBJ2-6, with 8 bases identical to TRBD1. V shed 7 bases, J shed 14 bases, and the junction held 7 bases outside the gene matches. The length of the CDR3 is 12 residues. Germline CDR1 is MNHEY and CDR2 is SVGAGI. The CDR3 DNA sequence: TGTGCCAGCAATGGGGCAGGGGGCTTCCTGACTTTC. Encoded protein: CASNGAGGFLTF.

CDR3 sequence (DNA): TGCGCCAGCAGTGAGTCGGCGACACTCCAAGAGACCCAGTACTTC. It yields the protein CASSESATLQETQYF. The chain is built from TRBV10-1 and TRBJ2-5; no clear D gene. Germline V gene sequence: CDR1 WNHNN, CDR2 SYGVQD (reference sequence). This CDR3 spans 15 amino acids. V was shortened by 0 bases and J by 1 base, with 9 bases between the two germline ends.

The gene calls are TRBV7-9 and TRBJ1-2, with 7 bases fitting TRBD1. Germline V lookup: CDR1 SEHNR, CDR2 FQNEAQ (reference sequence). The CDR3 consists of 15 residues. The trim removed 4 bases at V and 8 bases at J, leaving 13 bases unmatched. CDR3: CASSYRQGLERGYTF. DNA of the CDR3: TGTGCCAGCAGCTACCGACAGGGTCTTGAGAGAGGCTACACCTTC.

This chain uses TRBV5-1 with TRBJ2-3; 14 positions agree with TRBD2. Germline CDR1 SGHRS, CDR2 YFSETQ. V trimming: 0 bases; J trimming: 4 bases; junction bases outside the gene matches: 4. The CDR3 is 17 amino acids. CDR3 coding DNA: TGCGCCAGCAGCTTGGCCGGGACTAGCGGGAGATCAGATACGCAGTATTTT. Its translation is CASSLAGTSGRSDTQYF.

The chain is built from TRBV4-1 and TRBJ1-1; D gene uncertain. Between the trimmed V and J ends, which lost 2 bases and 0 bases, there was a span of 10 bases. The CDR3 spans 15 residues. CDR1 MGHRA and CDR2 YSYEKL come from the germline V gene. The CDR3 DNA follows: TGCGCCAGCAGCCAACAACAAGACATGAACACTGAAGCTTTCTTT. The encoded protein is CASSQQQDMNTEAFF.

CDR3 DNA: TGTGCCAGCTGGGGATGGACAGACGAAGCTTTCTTT. It encodes CASWGWTDEAFF. This chain uses TRBV27 with TRBJ1-1, with D perhaps TRBD1 (6 bases). Deletions cut 8 bases from V and 8 bases from J, with 15 bases between. The CDR3 totals 12 residues. CDR1 and CDR2 from the germline V gene are MNHEY and SMNVEV (reference sequence).

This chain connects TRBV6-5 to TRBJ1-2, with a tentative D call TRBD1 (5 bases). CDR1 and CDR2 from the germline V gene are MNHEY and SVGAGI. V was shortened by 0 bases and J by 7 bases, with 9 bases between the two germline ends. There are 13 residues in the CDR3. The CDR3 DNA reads TGTGCCAGCAGTTACTCGAAAGGGGCTGGCTACACCTTC. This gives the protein CASSYSKGAGYTF.

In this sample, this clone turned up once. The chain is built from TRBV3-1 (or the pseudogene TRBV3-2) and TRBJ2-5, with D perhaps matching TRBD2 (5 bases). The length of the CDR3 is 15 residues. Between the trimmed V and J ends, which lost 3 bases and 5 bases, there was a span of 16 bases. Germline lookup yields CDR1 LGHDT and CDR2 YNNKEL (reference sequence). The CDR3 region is CASSQDFRLSETQYF. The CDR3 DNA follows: TGTGCCAGCAGCCAGGACTTTCGACTTAGCGAGACCCAGTACTTC.

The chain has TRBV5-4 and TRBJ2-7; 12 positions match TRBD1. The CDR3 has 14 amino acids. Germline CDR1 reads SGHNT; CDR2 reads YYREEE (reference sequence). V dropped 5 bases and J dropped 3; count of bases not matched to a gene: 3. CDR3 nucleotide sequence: TGTGCCAGCAGAAGGGACAGGGGGCTCTACGAGCAGTACTTC. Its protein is CASRRDRGLYEQYF.

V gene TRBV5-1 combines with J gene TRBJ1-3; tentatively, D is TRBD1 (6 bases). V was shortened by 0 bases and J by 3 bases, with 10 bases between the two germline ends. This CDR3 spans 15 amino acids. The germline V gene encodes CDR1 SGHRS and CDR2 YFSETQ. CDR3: CASSLETGGGNTIYF. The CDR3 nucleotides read TGCGCCAGCAGCTTGGAGACAGGAGGTGGAAACACCATATATTTT.

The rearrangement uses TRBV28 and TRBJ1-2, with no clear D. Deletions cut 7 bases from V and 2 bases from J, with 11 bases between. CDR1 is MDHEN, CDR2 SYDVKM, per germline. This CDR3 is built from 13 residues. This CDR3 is CASKNTMNYGYTF. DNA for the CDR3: TGTGCCAGCAAAAACACAATGAACTATGGCTACACCTTC.

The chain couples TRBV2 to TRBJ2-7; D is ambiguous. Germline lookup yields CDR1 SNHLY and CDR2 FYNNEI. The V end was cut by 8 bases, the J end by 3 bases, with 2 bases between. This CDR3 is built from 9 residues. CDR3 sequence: CASGYEQYF. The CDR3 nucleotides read TGTGCCAGCGGCTACGAGCAGTACTTC.

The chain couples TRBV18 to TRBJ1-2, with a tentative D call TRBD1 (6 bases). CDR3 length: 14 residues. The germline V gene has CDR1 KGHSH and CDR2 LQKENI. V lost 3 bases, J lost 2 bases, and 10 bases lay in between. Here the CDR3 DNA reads TGTGCCAGCTCACCTTCCGACAGGAACTATGGCTACACCTTC. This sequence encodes CASSPSDRNYGYTF.

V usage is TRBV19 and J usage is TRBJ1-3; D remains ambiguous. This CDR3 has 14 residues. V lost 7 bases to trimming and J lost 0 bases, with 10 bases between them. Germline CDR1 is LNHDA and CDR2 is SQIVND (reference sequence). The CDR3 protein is CASTPQSSGNTIYF. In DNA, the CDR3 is TGTGCCAGTACGCCACAGAGCTCTGGAAACACCATATATTTT.

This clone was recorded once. The CDR3 protein is CSGRAGMGAEAFF. CDR3 nucleotides: TGCAGTGGGAGGGCAGGGATGGGCGCTGAAGCTTTCTTT. The chain is built from TRBV29-1 and TRBJ1-1, with D perhaps matching TRBD1 (5 bases). CDR3 length equals 13 residues. Germline CDR1 and CDR2: SQVTM and ANQGSEA.

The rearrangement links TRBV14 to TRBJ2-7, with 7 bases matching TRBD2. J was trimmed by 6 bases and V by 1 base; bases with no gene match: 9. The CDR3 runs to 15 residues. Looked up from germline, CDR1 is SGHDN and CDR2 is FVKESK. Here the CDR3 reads CASSQVRGRGGEQYF. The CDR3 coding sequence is TGTGCCAGCAGCCAAGTTCGCGGGAGAGGAGGCGAGCAGTACTTC.